The 11 T cell receptor beta chains listed next were all sequenced from one sample in a study of identical twins. TCRdb re-called the 5' RACE reads through MiXCR, storing one row per CDR3 protein. The repertoire consists of 690,000 or so distinct CDR3 sequences, with roughly 6% occurring once and the leading ten covering roughly 2%. The sequencing input was naive T cells sorted from blood. These receptors all come from a man between 18 and 35 years old in good health.

The chain combines TRBV20-1 with TRBJ2-7, with TRBD2 matching 7 bases. CDR1 DFQATT and CDR2 SNEGSKA come from the germline V gene (reference sequence). V was pared by 5 bases and J by 5 bases, with 12 bases of the junction left unmatched. The CDR3 is made up of 14 amino acids. This chain's CDR3 is CSAPTWEGSNEQYF. CDR3 nucleotide sequence: TGCAGTGCTCCCACGTGGGAGGGCTCGAACGAGCAGTACTTC.

The chain is built from TRBV11-2 and TRBJ2-7; D may be TRBD2 (6 bases). The CDR3 consists of 14 residues. The germline V gene has CDR1 SGHAT and CDR2 FQNNGV. The germline V and J ends were trimmed by 4 bases and 6 bases, with 16 bases remaining between them. The CDR3 spells CASSSNAGSSEQYV. In DNA, the CDR3 is TGTGCCAGCAGCTCCAATGCGGGATCTTCCGAGCAGTACGTC.

The chain is built from TRBV3-1 and TRBJ1-5, with D possibly TRBD1 on 5 matching bases. The CDR3 covers 16 residues. V shed 1 base and J shed 4 bases, with 14 bases lying between them. CDR1 and CDR2 (germline): LGHDT, YNNKEL (reference sequence). Written as DNA, the CDR3 is TGTGCCAGCAGCCAAGGATCCCAGGGATGGAATCAGCCCCAGCATTTT. Protein sequence: CASSQGSQGWNQPQHF.

This clonotype was seen at least ten times. The chain links TRBV29-1 to TRBJ2-7; 11 positions agree with TRBD2. This CDR3 contains 19 residues. Germline V gene data show CDR1 as SQVTM and CDR2 as ANQGSEA. V was clipped by 5 bases and J by 0 bases; unmatched bases: 18. CDR3 sequence: CSVLSLGTVTSGSSYEQYF. The CDR3 DNA reads TGCAGCGTTTTATCCTTAGGGACAGTTACTAGCGGGAGCTCCTACGAGCAGTACTTC.

This clonotype appeared many times. The chain has TRBV15 and TRBJ2-1; tentatively, D is TRBD1 (6 bases). The CDR3 runs 14 residues. V gave up 7 bases and J gave up 0 bases, with 10 bases separating them. Germline lookup yields CDR1 LNHNV and CDR2 YYDKDF (reference sequence). CDR3 residues: CATTMDSSYNEQFF. In nucleotides, the CDR3 is TGTGCCACCACCATGGACAGCTCCTACAATGAGCAGTTCTTC.

This clonotype was observed at least ten times. The rearrangement joins TRBV2 to TRBJ1-5; TRBD1 matches at 7 bases. J gave up 4 bases and V 3 bases, and 6 bases lay outside the gene matches. The CDR3 length is 15 residues. CDR1 and CDR2 from the germline V gene are SNHLY and FYNNEI. The CDR3 bases are TGTGCCAGCAGTGACCCGGGACAGCCAAATCAGCCCCAGCATTTT. Protein: CASSDPGQPNQPQHF.

The chain joins TRBV18 to TRBJ2-1, with TRBD2 identical over 9 bases. V shed 0 bases, J shed 2 bases, and the junction held 14 bases outside the gene matches. Germline loops: CDR1 KGHSH, CDR2 LQKENI. The CDR3 contains 20 residues. The CDR3 loop reads CASSPPFRGPSGNAYNEQFF. The CDR3 DNA is TGTGCCAGCTCACCACCGTTCAGGGGACCTAGCGGGAACGCCTACAATGAGCAGTTCTTC.

This clonotype was counted at least ten times. V and J are TRBV7-2 and TRBJ2-7, with D unresolved. Germline V gives CDR1 SGHTA, CDR2 FQGNSA. CDR3 length equals 13 residues. Trimming took 2 bases from V and 6 from J, leaving 11 bases between them. The CDR3 nucleotides read TGTGCCAGCAGCTTAATTCACACCGCCGAGCAGTACTTC. Protein sequence: CASSLIHTAEQYF. The full variable domain, with the rest looked up from reference TRBV7-2 and TRBJ2-7, is GAGVSQSPSNKVTEKGKDVELRCDPISGHTALYWYRQSLGQGLEFLIYFQGNSAPDKSGLPSDRFSAERTGGSVSTLTIQRTQQEDSAVYLCASSLIHTAEQYFGPGTRLTVT.

This clonotype was seen repeatedly, ten times or more. This chain joins TRBV15 and TRBJ2-2; 11 bases align to TRBD2. Losses at the gene ends were 8 bases for V and 0 bases for J; bases not matched to a gene: 8. Germline loops: CDR1 LNHNV, CDR2 YYDKDF (reference sequence). This CDR3 contains 17 residues. The CDR3 nucleotides are TGTGCCACCGAGGCACTAGCGGGAGCTACGAACACCGGGGAGCTGTTTTTT. Translated, it gives CATEALAGATNTGELFF.

There are many counts of this clonotype. The chain has TRBV20-1 and TRBJ2-7, with D unclear. Germline V CDR1 and CDR2: DFQATT, SNEGSKA (reference sequence). CDR3 length equals 13 residues. Between the trimmed V and J ends, which lost 0 bases and 0 bases, there was a span of 6 bases. The CDR3 region is CSARDQASYEQYV. The CDR3 DNA is TGCAGTGCTAGAGATCAGGCCTCCTACGAGCAGTACGTC.

The table lists this clonotype with many counts. J is TRBJ1-1 and V is TRBV12-3 or TRBV12-4; D not resolved. CDR3 length: 11 residues. The ends were cut back, 8 bases at V and 5 bases at J, with 9 bases in the middle. The DNA for the CDR3 is TGTGCCAGCGGGGTTGGGACTGAAGCTTTCTTT. Residues: CASGVGTEAFF.